This record looks at one T cell receptor beta chain sequence and its context. The antigen is unknown. The CDR3 sequence is 15 residues long. CDR1 MNHEY and CDR2 SMNVEV come from the germline V gene (reference sequence). Sorting yielded triplicates of about 280,000 cells for each CD8+ T cell subset. Naive CD8+ T cells carried a CD45RO-CCR7+CD27+CD95- phenotype. The data belong to a study of CXCR3-negative and CXCR3-positive naive CD8 T cells. Study findings and constraints: TRB CDR3s of CXCR3-positive naive cells were more hydrophobic than those of CXCR3-negative naive cells. Naive subsets did not differ in surface CD5, and TRB CDR3 properties served to infer TCR strength. Comparison of naive CXCR3-negative and CXCR3-positive cells revealed similar TRBV-TRBJ usage, while memory cells differed.

The libraries of TRB cDNA were prepared using 5' RACE with UMI labels. TCRdb reanalyzed the 5' RACE reads and collapses them to one entry per CDR3 protein, without DNA. The sample totals some 150,000 distinct CDR3 sequences. Sequencing was done on a sample of naive CXCR3+ CD8+ T cells from blood. Subset defined: CD45RO-CCR7+CD27+CD95- naive CD8+ T cells expressing CXCR3 (TNR3+). This sequence joins TRBV27 and TRBJ1-2; TCRdb returns TRBD1, unconfirmable since there is no DNA. This sequence originates from a human donor in good health. Some clones in this sample may be carry-over from other donors' samples. CDR3: CASSPDRGSSYGYTF.